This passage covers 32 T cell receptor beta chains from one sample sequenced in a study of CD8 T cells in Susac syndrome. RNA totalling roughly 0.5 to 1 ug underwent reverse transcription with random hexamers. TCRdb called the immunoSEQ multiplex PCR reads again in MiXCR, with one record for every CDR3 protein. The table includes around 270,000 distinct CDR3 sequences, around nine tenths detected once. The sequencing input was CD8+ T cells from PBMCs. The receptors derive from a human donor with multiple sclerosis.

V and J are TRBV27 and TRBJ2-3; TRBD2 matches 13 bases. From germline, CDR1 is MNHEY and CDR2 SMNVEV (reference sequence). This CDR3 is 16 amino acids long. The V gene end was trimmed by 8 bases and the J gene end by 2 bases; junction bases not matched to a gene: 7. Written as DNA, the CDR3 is TGTGCCAGCCGGGCCGGGACTAGCGGGATCACAGATACGCAGTATTTT. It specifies CASRAGTSGITDTQYF.

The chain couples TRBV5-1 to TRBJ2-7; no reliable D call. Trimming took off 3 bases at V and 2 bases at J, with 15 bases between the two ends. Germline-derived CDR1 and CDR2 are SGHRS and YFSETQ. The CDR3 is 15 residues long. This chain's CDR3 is CASSSSPMAAYEQYF. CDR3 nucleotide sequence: TGCGCCAGCAGCTCCTCACCCATGGCAGCCTACGAGCAGTACTTC.

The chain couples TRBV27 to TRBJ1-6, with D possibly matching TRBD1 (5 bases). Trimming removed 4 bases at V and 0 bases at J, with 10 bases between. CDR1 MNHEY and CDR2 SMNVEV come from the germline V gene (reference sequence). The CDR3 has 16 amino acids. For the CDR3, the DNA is TGTGCCAGCAGTTCGGACACAAGCTCCTATAATTCACCCCTCCACTTT. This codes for CASSSDTSSYNSPLHF.

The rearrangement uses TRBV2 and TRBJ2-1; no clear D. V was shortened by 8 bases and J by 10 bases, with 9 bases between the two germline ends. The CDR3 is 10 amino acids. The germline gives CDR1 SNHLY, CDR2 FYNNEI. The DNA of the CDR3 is TGTGCCAGCCGGCCAAGGGAGCAGTTCTTC. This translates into CASRPREQFF.

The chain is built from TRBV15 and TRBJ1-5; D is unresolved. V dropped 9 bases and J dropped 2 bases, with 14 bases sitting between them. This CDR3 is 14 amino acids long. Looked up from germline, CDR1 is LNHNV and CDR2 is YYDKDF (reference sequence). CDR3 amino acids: CATRTGIGNQPQHF. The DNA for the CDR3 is TGTGCCACTAGGACTGGGATAGGCAATCAGCCCCAGCATTTT.

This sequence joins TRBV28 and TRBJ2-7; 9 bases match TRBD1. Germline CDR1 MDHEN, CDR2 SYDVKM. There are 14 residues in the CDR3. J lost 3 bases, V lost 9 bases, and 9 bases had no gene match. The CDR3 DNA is TGTGCCAGTTGTCCGGGACAGGGCTACTACGAGCAGTACTTC. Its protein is CASCPGQGYYEQYF.

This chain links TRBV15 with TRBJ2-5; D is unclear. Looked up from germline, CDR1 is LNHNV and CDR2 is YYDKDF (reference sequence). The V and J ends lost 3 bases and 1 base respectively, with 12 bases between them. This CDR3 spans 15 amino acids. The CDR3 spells CATSSEQSGQETQYF. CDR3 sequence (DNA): TGTGCCACCAGCAGTGAACAGTCAGGCCAAGAGACCCAGTACTTC.

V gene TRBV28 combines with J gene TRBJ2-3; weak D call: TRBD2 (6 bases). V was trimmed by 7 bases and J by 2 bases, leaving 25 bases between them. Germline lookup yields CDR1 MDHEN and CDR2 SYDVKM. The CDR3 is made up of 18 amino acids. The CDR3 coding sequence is TGTGCCAGCACACCCCCCCGAAGCCCGGGACTCTCCACAGATACGCAGTATTTT. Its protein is CASTPPRSPGLSTDTQYF.

CDR3 DNA: TGTGCCAGCAGCGGGACGTTTTCCTACAATGAGCAGTTCTTC. Residues: CASSGTFSYNEQFF. The chain carries TRBV7-2 and TRBJ2-1; possibly TRBD1 or TRBD2 for D (5 bases each). Germline V gives CDR1 SGHTA, CDR2 FQGNSA. This CDR3 has 14 amino acids. V dropped 5 bases and J dropped 1 base, with 9 bases sitting between them.

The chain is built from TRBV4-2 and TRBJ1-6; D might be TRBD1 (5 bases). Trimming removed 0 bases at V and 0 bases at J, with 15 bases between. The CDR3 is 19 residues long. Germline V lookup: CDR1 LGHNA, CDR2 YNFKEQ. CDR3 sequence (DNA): TGTGCCAGCAGCCAAGATAACTCAGGGACGAGCTCCTATAATTCACCCCTCCACTTT. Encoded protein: CASSQDNSGTSSYNSPLHF.

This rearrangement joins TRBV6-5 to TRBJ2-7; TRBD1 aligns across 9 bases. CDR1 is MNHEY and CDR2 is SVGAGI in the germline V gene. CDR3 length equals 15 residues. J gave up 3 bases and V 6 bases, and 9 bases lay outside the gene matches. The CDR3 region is CASSTTGGRIYEQYF. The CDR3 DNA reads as TGTGCCAGCAGCACCACAGGGGGCCGTATCTACGAGCAGTACTTC.

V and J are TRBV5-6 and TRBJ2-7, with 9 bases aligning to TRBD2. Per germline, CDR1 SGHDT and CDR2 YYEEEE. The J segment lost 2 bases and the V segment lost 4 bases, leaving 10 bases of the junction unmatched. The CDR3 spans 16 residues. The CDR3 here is CASSRSGLARTYEQYF. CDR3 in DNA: TGTGCCAGCAGCCGGAGTGGACTAGCGAGAACCTACGAGCAGTACTTC.

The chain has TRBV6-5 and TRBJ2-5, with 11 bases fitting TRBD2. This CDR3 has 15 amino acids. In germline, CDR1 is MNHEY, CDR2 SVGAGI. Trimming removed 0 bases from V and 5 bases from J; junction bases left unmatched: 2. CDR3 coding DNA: TGTGCCAGCAGTTACTCTCCTAGCGGGAGGGAGACCCAGTACTTC. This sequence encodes CASSYSPSGRETQYF.

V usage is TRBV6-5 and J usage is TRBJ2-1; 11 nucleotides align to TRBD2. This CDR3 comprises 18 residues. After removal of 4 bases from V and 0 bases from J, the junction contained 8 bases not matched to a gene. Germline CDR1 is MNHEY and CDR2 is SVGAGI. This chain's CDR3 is CASSSRLAGRTSYNEQFF. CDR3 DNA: TGTGCCAGCAGTTCCCGACTAGCGGGAAGAACCTCCTACAATGAGCAGTTCTTC.

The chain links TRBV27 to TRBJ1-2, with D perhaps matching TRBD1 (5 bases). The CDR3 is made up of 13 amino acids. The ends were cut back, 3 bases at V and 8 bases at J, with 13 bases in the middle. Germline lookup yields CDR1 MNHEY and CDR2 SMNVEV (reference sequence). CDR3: CASSLWQGVGYTF. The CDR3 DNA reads TGTGCCAGCAGTTTGTGGCAGGGAGTCGGCTACACCTTC.

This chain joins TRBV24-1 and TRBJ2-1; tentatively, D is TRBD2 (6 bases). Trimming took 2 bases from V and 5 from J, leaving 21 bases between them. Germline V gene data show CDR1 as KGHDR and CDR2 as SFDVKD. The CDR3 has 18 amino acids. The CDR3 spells CATSDSWLGGSPNNEQFF. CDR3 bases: TGTGCCACCAGTGATTCTTGGCTGGGGGGTTCCCCAAACAATGAGCAGTTCTTC.

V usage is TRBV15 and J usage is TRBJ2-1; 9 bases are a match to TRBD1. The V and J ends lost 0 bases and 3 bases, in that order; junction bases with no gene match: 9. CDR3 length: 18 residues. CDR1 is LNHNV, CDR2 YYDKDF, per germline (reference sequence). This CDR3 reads CATSRESQGQGIYNEQFF. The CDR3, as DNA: TGTGCCACCAGCAGAGAGTCACAAGGACAGGGGATCTACAATGAGCAGTTCTTC.

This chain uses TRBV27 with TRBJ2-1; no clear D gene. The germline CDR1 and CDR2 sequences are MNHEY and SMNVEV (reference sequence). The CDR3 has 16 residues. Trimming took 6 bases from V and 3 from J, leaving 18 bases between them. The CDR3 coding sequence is TGTGCCAGCAGCCATTCCTCAGAATCGTACTACAATGAGCAGTTCTTC. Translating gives CASSHSSESYYNEQFF.

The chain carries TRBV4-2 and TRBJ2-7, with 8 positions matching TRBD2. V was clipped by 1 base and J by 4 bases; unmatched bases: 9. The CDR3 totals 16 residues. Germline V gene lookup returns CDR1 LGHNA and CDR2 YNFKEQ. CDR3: CASSQVEAGDMYEQYF. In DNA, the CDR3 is TGTGCCAGCAGCCAAGTGGAAGCGGGAGATATGTACGAGCAGTACTTC.

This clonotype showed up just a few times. CDR3 nucleotide sequence: TGCAGCCTACCGAGGCAAGGGTTGTCTGGTAATGAGCAGTTCTTC. The encoded protein is CSLPRQGLSGNEQFF. J is TRBJ2-1 and V is TRBV29-1; D is unresolved. Trimming stripped 8 bases from V and 7 bases from J, with 24 bases between. The CDR3 runs 15 residues. Germline CDR1 SQVTM, CDR2 ANQGSEA.

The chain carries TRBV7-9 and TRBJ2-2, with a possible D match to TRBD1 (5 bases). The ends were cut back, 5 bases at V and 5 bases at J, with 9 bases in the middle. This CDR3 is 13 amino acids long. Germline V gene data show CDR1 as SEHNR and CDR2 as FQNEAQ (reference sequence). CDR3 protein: CASSPSGTGELFF. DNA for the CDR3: TGTGCCAGCAGCCCCTCAGGGACCGGGGAGCTGTTTTTT.

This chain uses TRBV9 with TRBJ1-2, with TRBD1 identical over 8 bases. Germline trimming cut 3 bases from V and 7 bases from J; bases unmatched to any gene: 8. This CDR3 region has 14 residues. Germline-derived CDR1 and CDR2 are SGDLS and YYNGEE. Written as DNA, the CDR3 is TGTGCCAGCAGCGAGGGACAGGCCGGGGGTGGCTACACCTTC. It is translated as CASSEGQAGGGYTF.

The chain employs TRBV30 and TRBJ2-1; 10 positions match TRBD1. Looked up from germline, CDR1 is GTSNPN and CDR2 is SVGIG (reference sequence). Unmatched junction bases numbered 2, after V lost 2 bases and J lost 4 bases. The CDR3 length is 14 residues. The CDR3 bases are TGTGCCTGGAGTAGGGGACAGGGGTACAATGAGCAGTTCTTC. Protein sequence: CAWSRGQGYNEQFF.

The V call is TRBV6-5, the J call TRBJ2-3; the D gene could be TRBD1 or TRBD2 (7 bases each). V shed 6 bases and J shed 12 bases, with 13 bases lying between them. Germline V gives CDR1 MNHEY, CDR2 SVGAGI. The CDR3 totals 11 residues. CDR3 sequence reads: CASRGGGVQYF. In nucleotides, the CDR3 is TGTGCCAGCAGGGGAGGGGGCGTTCAGTATTTT.

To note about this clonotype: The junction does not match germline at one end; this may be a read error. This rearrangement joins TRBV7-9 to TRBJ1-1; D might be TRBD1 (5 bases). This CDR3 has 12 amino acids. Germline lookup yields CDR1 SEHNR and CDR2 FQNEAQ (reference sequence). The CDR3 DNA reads TGTGCCAGCCGCTTGGCGGGGGGTGAAGCTTTCTTT. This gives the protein CASRLAGGEAFF.

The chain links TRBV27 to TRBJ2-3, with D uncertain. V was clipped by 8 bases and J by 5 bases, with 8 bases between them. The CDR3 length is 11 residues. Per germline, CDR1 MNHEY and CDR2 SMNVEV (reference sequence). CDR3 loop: CASSMRDTQYF. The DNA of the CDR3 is TGTGCCAGCTCAATGCGAGATACGCAGTATTTT.

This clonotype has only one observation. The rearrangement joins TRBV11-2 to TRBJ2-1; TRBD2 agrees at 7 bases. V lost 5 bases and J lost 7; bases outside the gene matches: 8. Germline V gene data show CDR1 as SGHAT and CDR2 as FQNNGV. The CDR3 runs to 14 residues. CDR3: CASSHMRGWNEQFF. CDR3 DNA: TGTGCCAGCAGCCACATGCGGGGGTGGAATGAGCAGTTCTTC.

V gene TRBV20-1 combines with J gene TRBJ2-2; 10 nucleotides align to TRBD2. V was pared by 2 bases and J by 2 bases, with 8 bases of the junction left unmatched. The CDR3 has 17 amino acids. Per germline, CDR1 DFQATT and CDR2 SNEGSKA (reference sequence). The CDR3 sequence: CSARSRTSGANTGELFF. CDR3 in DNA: TGCAGTGCTAGATCGCGGACTAGCGGAGCCAACACCGGGGAGCTGTTTTTT.

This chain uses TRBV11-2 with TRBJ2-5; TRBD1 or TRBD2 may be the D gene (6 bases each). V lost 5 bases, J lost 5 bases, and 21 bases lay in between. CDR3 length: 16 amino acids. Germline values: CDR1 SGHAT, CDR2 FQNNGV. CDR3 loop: CASSQNREVLHETQYF. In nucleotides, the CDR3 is TGTGCCAGCAGCCAGAACAGGGAGGTGCTACACGAGACCCAGTACTTC.

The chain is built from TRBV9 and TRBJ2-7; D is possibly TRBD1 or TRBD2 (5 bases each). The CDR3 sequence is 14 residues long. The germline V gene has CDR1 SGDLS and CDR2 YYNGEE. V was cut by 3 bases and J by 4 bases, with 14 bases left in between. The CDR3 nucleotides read TGTGCCAGCAGCGGGGGGTCCCTCCATTACGAGCAGTACTTC. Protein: CASSGGSLHYEQYF.

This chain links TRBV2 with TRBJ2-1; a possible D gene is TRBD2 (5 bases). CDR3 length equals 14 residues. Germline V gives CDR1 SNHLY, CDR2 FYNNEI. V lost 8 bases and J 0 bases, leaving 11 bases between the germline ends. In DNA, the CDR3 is TGTGCCAGCCTCCCGGGGAGCTCCTACAATGAGCAGTTCTTC. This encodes CASLPGSSYNEQFF.

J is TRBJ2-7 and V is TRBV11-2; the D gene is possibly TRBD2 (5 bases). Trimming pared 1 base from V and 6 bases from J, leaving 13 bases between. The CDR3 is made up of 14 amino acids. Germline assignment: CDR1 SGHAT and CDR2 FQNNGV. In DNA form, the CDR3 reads TGTGCCAGCAGCTTAGCCCCCTTCGGAGGCGAGCAGTACTTC. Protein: CASSLAPFGGEQYF. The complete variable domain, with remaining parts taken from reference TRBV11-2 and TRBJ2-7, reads EAGVAQSPRYKIIEKRQSVAFWCNPISGHATLYWYQQILGQGPKLLIQFQNNGVVDDSQLPKDRFSAERLKGVDSTLKIQPAKLEDSAVYLCASSLAPFGGEQYFGPGTRLTVT.